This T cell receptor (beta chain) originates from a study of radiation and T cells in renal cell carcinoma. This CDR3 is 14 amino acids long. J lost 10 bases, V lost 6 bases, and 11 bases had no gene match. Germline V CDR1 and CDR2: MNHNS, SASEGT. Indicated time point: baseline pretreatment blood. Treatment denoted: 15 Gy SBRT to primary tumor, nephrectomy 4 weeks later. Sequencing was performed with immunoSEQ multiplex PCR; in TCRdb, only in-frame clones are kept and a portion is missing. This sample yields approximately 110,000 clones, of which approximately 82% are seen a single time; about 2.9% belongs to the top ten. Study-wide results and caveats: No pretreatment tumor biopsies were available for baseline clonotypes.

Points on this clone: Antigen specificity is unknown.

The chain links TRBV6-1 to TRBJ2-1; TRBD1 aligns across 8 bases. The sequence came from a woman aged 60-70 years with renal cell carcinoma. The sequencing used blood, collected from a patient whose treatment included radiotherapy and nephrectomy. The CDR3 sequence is CASRLGQGSDEQFF. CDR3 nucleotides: TGTGCCAGCAGGTTAGGACAGGGAAGCGACGAGCAGTTCTTC.